The 17 T cell receptor beta chains below were found in one sample sequenced in a study of blood T cell repertoires in COVID-19 (dated by TCRdb to between 2020 and 2021). Receptor libraries were prepared by the immunoSEQ multiplex PCR assay. The clones in this table, taken by TCRdb from immuneACCESS, are in-frame only. Not every clone is retained; where verified, under half of the shortfall comes from an unresolved V gene, and the cause of the rest is unknown. A total of about 300,000 clones appear in this sample, about 87% of them only once. Approximately 6% of the sample goes to the ten largest clones. Sequenced material: peripheral blood. The receptors were sampled from a woman aged 50 to 60 with COVID-19, enrolled during active disease.

This clone has only a few counts. The rearrangement links TRBV6-5 to TRBJ2-1; 9 bases agree with TRBD2. The CDR3 is 15 amino acids. V dropped 4 bases and J dropped 5; count of bases not matched to a gene: 6. Germline V lookup: CDR1 MNHEY, CDR2 SVGAGI. The CDR3: CASSSRTSENNEQFF. DNA of the CDR3: TGTGCCAGCAGTTCTCGGACTAGCGAAAACAATGAGCAGTTCTTC.

In its sample, this clone was seen once. This chain uses TRBV25-1 with TRBJ1-6; D remains ambiguous. V gave up 7 bases and J gave up 2 bases, with 9 bases separating them. Germline assignment: CDR1 MGHDK and CDR2 SYGVNS. This CDR3 has 14 residues. The CDR3 reads CASTASAYNSPLHF. For the CDR3, the DNA is TGTGCCAGCACCGCTAGTGCCTATAATTCACCCCTCCACTTT.

The chain couples TRBV30 to TRBJ2-2, with D possibly TRBD1 on 6 matching bases. Germline V gene sequence: CDR1 GTSNPN, CDR2 SVGIG (reference sequence). This CDR3 contains 14 residues. V was shortened by 2 bases and J by 5 bases, with 12 bases between the two germline ends. The CDR3 nucleotides read TGTGCCTGGAGTTTACACAGGGTAACCGGGGAGCTGTTTTTT. It codes for CAWSLHRVTGELFF.

V and J are TRBV9 and TRBJ2-6; a possible D gene is TRBD2 (6 bases). CDR3 size: 18 residues. V was trimmed by 0 bases and J by 0 bases, leaving 13 bases between them. Germline CDR1 and CDR2: SGDLS and YYNGEE. CDR3 amino acids: CASSVAGGASSGANVLTF. CDR3 coding DNA: TGTGCCAGCAGCGTAGCTGGAGGGGCAAGCTCTGGGGCCAACGTCCTGACTTTC.

This rearrangement joins TRBV11-2 to TRBJ1-1; the D is unclear. V lost 5 bases and J lost 0, with 10 bases in between. CDR1 and CDR2 (germline): SGHAT, FQNNGV. The CDR3 loop spans 14 amino acids. The CDR3 region has the DNA TGTGCCAGCAGCCTCACCCTAGTGAACACTGAAGCTTTCTTT. This translates into CASSLTLVNTEAFF.

J is TRBJ2-7 and V is TRBV14; no definite D call. There are 14 residues in the CDR3. Trimming cost V 1 base and J 3 bases, with 10 bases left between them. Germline V gene sequence: CDR1 SGHDN, CDR2 FVKESK. The CDR3 sequence is CASSQGTFLYEQYF. CDR3 DNA sequence: TGTGCCAGCAGCCAAGGAACTTTCCTCTACGAGCAGTACTTC. The full variable domain, its missing parts supplied by reference TRBV14 and TRBJ2-7, is EAGVTQFPSHSVIEKGQTVTLRCDPISGHDNLYWYRRVMGKEIKFLLHFVKESKQDESGMPNNRFLAERTGGTYSTLKVQPAELEDSGVYFCASSQGTFLYEQYFGPGTRLTVT.

The chain employs TRBV18 and TRBJ2-3; 8 nucleotides match TRBD1. CDR3 length: 14 residues. With V trimmed by 5 bases and J by 1 base, 2 bases remained unmatched. Germline CDR1 is KGHSH and CDR2 is LQKENI. The CDR3 loop reads CASSTDRGTDTQYF. The CDR3 DNA reads as TGTGCCAGCTCAACGGACAGGGGCACAGATACGCAGTATTTT.

This chain joins TRBV6-2 or TRBV6-3 and TRBJ2-1, with 12 bases matching TRBD2. There are 18 residues in the CDR3. After removal of 7 bases from V and 5 bases from J, the junction contained 15 bases not matched to a gene. The germline gives CDR1 MNHEY, CDR2 SVGEGT. The CDR3 sequence: CASTPQLAGGRGNNEQFF. The CDR3 DNA is TGTGCCAGCACCCCACAACTAGCGGGAGGCCGGGGAAACAATGAGCAGTTCTTC.

V and J are TRBV2 and TRBJ2-1; 14 nucleotides align to TRBD2. The CDR3 runs 16 residues. The ends lost 8 bases at V and 10 bases at J; junction bases unmatched: 13. The germline gives CDR1 SNHLY, CDR2 FYNNEI. The CDR3 bases are TGTGCCAGCGTTGAACCGGGACTAGCGGGAGCTAGGGAGCAGTTCTTC. Translating it yields CASVEPGLAGAREQFF.

The chain is built from TRBV21-1 and TRBJ2-1; TRBD2, the D gene given by the table, was not confirmed from the DNA. TRBV21-1 is labeled a pseudogene. The CDR3 has 14 amino acids. CDR3 bases: TGTGCCAGCCCGGAGGGGGGGAGTAGCAATGAGCAGTTCTTC. Its translation is CASPEGGSSNEQFF.

On this clone itself: This sample also contains other DNA sequences that code for the same CDR3. The chain recombines TRBV20-1 with TRBJ2-1; no firm D call. CDR3 length: 11 residues. The V gene's germline CDR1 is DFQATT and CDR2 SNEGSKA (reference sequence). Trimming removed 3 bases from V and 5 bases from J, with 5 bases in between. DNA of the CDR3: TGCAGTGCTAGCCGTAACAATGAGCAGTTCTTC. Protein product: CSASRNNEQFF.

The rearrangement joins TRBV30 to TRBJ2-1, with D uncertain. This CDR3 spans 12 amino acids. Trimming removed 2 bases from V and 6 bases from J, with 8 bases in between. Germline V gene data show CDR1 as GTSNPN and CDR2 as SVGIG (reference sequence). The CDR3 is CAWSRSGNEQFF. CDR3 DNA sequence: TGTGCCTGGAGTAGATCAGGCAATGAGCAGTTCTTC.

V usage is TRBV29-1 and J usage is TRBJ1-1; 8 positions match TRBD1. The V gene's germline CDR1 is SQVTM and CDR2 ANQGSEA. Trimming cost V 6 bases and J 0 bases; bases outside gene matches: 3. The CDR3 is 13 amino acids. For the CDR3, the DNA is TGCAGCGTCAGGACAGGGATGAACACTGAAGCTTTCTTT. Translating gives CSVRTGMNTEAFF.

The rearrangement uses TRBV30 and TRBJ2-5; TRBD1 is a possible D gene (6 bases). Germline loops: CDR1 GTSNPN, CDR2 SVGIG (reference sequence). CDR3 length equals 16 residues. V lost 2 bases and J 2 bases, leaving 18 bases between the germline ends. CDR3: CAWSISRDILQETQYF. CDR3 nucleotide sequence: TGTGCCTGGAGTATTTCCCGGGACATACTACAAGAGACCCAGTACTTC.

This clone occurred a few times. The chain is built from TRBV12-3 or TRBV12-4 and TRBJ1-2, with no clear D. V was cut by 7 bases and J by 11 bases, with 11 bases left in between. The CDR3 is 10 amino acids. The CDR3: CASTLGGYTF. The DNA of the CDR3 is TGTGCCAGCACCCTTGGAGGGTACACCTTC.

This clone showed up just a few times. J is TRBJ2-1 and V is TRBV4-1, with TRBD2 matching over 8 bases. The CDR3 totals 15 residues. Germline V gene lookup returns CDR1 MGHRA and CDR2 YSYEKL. The V and J ends lost 3 bases and 3 bases, in that order; junction bases with no gene match: 4. The CDR3 loop reads CASSQGLVGYNEQFF. The CDR3 nucleotides are TGCGCCAGCAGCCAGGGACTAGTTGGCTACAATGAGCAGTTCTTC.

The V call is TRBV19, the J call TRBJ2-6, with D possibly TRBD1 on 5 matching bases. V was cut by 5 bases and J by 2 bases, with 19 bases left in between. This CDR3 contains 18 residues. CDR1 is LNHDA and CDR2 is SQIVND in the germline V gene (reference sequence). DNA of the CDR3: TGTGCCAGTAGTCTCTGGGCAGGGATTATTACTGGGGCCAACGTCCTGACTTTC. It codes for CASSLWAGIITGANVLTF. Complete variable domain (other parts from reference TRBV19 and TRBJ2-6): DGGITQSPKYLFRKEGQNVTLSCEQNLNHDAMYWYRQDPGQGLRLIYYSQIVNDFQKGDIAEGYSVSREKKESFPLTVTSAQKNPTAFYLCASSLWAGIITGANVLTFGAGSRLTVL.